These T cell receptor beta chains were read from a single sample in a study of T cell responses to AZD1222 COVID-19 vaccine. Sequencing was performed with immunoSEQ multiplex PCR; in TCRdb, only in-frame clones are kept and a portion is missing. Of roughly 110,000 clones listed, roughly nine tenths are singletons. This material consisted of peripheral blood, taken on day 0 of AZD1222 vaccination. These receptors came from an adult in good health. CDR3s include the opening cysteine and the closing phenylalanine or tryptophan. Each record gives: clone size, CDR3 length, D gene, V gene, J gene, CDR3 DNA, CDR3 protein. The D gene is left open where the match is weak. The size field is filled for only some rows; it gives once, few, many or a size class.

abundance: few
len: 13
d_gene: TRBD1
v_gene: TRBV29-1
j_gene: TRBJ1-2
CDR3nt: TGCAGCGTTGATCCTGGGACAGGCTATGGCTACACCTTC
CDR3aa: CSVDPGTGYGYTF

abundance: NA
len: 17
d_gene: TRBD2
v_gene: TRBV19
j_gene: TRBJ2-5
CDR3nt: TGTGCCAGTAGTATAGCGGCGACTAGCGGAGCCCAAGAGACCCAGTACTTC
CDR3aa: CASSIAATSGAQETQYF

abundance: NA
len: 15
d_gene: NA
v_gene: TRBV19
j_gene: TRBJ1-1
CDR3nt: TGTGCCAGTAGTAAGATAGACAGGCTGAACACTGAAGCTTTCTTT
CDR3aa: CASSKIDRLNTEAFF

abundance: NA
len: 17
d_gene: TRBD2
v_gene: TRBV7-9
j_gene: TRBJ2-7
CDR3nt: TGTGCCAGCAGCTTACGGGGACTAGCGGATTCAGGCTTCGAGCAGTACTTC
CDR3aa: CASSLRGLADSGFEQYF

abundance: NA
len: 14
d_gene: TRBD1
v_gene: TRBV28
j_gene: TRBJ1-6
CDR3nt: TGTGCCAGCAGTTCCGGACAGGGGGGCCCACTCCTCCACTTT
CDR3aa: CASSSGQGGPLLHF

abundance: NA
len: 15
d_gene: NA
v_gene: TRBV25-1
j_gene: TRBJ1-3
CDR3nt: TGTGCCAGCAGTGAAGGACAGTCCTCTGGAAACACCATATATTTT
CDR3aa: CASSEGQSSGNTIYF

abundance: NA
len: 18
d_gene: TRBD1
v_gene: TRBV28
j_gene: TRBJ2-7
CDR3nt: TGTGCCAGCAGCCCCATGGGGGAAACGACAGGGGAAGCCTACGAGCAGTACTTC
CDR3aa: CASSPMGETTGEAYEQYF

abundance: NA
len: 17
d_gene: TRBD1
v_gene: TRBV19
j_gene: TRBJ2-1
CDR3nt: TGTGCCAGTAGTACCGAGCGGACAGGGAAGATGGGTAATGAGCAGTTCTTC
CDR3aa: CASSTERTGKMGNEQFF

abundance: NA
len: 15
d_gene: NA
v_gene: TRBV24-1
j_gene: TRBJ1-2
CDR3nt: TGTGCCACCAGCCCCACCGGGTCCGAGGGCTATGGCTACACCTTC
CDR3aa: CATSPTGSEGYGYTF

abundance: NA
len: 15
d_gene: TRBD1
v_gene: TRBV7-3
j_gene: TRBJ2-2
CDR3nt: TGTGCCAGCAGCCCGGGGACAGGGAGAACCGGGGAGCTGTTTTTT
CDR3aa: CASSPGTGRTGELFF

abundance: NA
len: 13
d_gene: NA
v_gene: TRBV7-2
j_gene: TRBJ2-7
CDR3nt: TGTGCCAGCAGCCCCCGTGGTGGACGGGAGCAGTACTTC
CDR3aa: CASSPRGGREQYF

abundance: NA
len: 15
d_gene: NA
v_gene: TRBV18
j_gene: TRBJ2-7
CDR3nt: TGTGCCAGCTCGCTAACAGCGGATCCCGTGTACGAGCAGTACTTC
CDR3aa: CASSLTADPVYEQYF

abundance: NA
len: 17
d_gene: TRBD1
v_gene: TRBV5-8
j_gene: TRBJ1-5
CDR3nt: TGTGCCAGCAGCCCTGGACAGGGTTGGCCGAGCAATCAGCCCCAGCATTTT
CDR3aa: CASSPGQGWPSNQPQHF

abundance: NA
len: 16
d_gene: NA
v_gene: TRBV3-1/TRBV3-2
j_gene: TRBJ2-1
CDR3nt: TGTGCCAGCAGCCAATCGGGAGAGGGCTCCTACAATGAGCAGTTCTTC
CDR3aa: CASSQSGEGSYNEQFF

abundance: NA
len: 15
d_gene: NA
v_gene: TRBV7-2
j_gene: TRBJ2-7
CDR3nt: TGTGCCAGCAGCTCGCCCAGGGGATCAACCTACGAGCAGTACTTC
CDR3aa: CASSSPRGSTYEQYF

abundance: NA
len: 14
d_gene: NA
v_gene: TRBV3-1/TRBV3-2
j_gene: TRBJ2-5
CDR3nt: TGTGCCAGCAGGCTTGACAGTATTCAAGAGACCCAGTACTTC
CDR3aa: CASRLDSIQETQYF

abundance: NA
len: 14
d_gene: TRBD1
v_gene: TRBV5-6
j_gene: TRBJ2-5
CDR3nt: TGTGCCAGCAGCTTCCGGGACAGCCAAGAGACCCAGTACTTC
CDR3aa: CASSFRDSQETQYF

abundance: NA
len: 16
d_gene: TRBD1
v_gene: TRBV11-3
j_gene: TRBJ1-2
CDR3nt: TGTGCCAGCAGCATACACCGGGACAGGGGTCCATATGGCTACACCTTC
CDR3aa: CASSIHRDRGPYGYTF

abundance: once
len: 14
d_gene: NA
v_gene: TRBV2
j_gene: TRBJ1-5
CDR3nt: TGTGCCAGCAGTGAGAGGAGGGAAGATCAGCCCCAGCATTTT
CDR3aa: CASSERREDQPQHF

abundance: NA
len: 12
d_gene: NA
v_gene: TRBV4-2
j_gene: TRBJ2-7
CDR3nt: TGTGCCAGCAGCCAAGACAGCTACGAGCAGTACTTC
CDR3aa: CASSQDSYEQYF

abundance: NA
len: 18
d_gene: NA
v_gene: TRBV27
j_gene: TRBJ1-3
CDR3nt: TGTGCCAGCAAAAAGGGCGGGGCCGCAGCCCCAAACCGAAACACCATATATTTT
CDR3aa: CASKKGGAAAPNRNTIYF

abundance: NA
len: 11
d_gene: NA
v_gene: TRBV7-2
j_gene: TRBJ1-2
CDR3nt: TGTGCCAGCAGCCAATCGTATGGCTACACCTTC
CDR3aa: CASSQSYGYTF

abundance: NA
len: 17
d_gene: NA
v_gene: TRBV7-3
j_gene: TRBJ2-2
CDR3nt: TGTGCCAGCAGCTTATGGGGCAGCGCTTCGAACACCGGGGAGCTGTTTTTT
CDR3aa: CASSLWGSASNTGELFF

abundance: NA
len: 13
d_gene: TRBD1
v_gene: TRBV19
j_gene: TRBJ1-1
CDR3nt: TGTGCCAGTAGTCAAGACAGGGACACTGAAGCTTTCTTT
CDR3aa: CASSQDRDTEAFF

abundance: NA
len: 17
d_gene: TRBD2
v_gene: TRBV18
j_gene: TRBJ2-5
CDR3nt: TGTGCCAGCTCACCACAGGATGCGGGAGAGCCCTCGGAGACCCAGTACTTC
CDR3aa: CASSPQDAGEPSETQYF

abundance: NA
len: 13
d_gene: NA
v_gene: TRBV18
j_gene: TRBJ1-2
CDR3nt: TGTGCCAGCTCACTGGACAGTACGGATGGCTACACCTTC
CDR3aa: CASSLDSTDGYTF

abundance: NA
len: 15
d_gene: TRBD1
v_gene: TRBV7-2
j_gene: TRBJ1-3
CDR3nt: TGTGCCAGCAGCTTAGGGACAGGGGGTGGAAACACCATATATTTT
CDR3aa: CASSLGTGGGNTIYF

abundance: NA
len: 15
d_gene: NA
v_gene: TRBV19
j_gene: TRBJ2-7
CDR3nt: TGTGCCAGTAGAAGTCTGGGGGGGGCCGTGTACGAGCAGTACTTC
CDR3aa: CASRSLGGAVYEQYF

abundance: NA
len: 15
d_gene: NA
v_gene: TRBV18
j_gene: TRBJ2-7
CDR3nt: TGTGCCAGCTCACCACCGATCAGGCTATCCTACGAGCAGTACTTC
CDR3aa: CASSPPIRLSYEQYF

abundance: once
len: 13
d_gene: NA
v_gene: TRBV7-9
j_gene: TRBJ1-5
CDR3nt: TGTGCCAGCAGCTTGCTAGGAGATCAGCCCCAGCATTTT
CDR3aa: CASSLLGDQPQHF

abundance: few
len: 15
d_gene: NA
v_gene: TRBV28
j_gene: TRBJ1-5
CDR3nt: TGTGCCAGCAACCAACAGGGAGGGGCCAATCAGCCCCAGCATTTT
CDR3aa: CASNQQGGANQPQHF

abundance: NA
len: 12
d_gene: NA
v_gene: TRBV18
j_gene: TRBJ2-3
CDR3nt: TGTGCCAGCTCACCAGTCACAGATACGCAGTATTTT
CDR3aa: CASSPVTDTQYF

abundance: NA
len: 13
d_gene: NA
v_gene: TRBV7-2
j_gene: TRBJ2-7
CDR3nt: TGTGCCAGCAGCCTTCCGAGCTCCTACGAGCAGTACTTC
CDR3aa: CASSLPSSYEQYF

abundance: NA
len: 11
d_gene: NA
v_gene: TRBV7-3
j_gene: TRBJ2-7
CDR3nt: TGTGCCAGCAGCGGAGGAGACGAGCAGTACTTC
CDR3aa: CASSGGDEQYF

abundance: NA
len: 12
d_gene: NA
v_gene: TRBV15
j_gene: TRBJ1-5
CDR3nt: TGTGCCACCAGCGGCTTGGATCAGCCCCAGCATTTT
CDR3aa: CATSGLDQPQHF

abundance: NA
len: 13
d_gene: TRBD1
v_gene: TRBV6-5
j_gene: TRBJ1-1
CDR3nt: TGTGCCAGCCTGGACAGGCGGTCTACTGAAGCTTTCTTT
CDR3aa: CASLDRRSTEAFF

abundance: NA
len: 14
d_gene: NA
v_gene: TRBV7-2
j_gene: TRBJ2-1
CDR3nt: TGTGCCAGCAGCTTAGTTGTTGGGCAGGATGAGCAGTTCTTC
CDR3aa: CASSLVVGQDEQFF

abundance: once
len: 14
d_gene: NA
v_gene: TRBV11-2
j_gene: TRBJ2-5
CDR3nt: TGTGCCAGCAGTCGAGGCACCGATTGGGAGACCCAGTACTTC
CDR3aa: CASSRGTDWETQYF

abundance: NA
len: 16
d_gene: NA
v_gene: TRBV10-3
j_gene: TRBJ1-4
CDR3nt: TGTGCCATCAGTGAAATGGGGGGGCGGGCTAATGAAAAACTGTTTTTT
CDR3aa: CAISEMGGRANEKLFF

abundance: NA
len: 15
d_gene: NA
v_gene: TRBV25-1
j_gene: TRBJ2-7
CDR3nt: TGTGCCAGCAGTGAATCCTCCGGGGGCGTCCACGAGCAGTACTTC
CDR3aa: CASSESSGGVHEQYF

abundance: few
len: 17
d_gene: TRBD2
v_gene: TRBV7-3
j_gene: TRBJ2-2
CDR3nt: TGTGCCAGCAGCCCGGCGCGGGAGGGACTTTGGGGCGGGGAGCTGTTTTTT
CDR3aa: CASSPAREGLWGGELFF

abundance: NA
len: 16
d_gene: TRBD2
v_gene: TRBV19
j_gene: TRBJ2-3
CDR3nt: TGTGCCAGTAGTATTGGTGGCGGGAGGGGTCCAGATACGCAGTATTTT
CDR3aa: CASSIGGGRGPDTQYF

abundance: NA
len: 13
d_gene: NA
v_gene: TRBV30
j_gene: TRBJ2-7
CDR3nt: TGTGCCTGGAGGTTTCAGGGTGTCTACGAGCAGTACTTC
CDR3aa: CAWRFQGVYEQYF

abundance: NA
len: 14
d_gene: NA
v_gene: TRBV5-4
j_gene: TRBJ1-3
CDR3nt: TGTGCCAGCAGCGCGCAGGGGAGTAGTAACACCATATATTTT
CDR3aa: CASSAQGSSNTIYF

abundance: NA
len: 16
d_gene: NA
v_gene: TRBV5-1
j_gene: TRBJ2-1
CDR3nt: TGCGCCAGCAGCTGGGGATGGGATATTTCCTACAATGAGCAGTTCTTC
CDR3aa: CASSWGWDISYNEQFF

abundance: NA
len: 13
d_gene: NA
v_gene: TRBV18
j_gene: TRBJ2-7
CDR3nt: TGTGCCAGCTCACCGGCCGGATCCTACGAGCAGTACTTC
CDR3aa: CASSPAGSYEQYF

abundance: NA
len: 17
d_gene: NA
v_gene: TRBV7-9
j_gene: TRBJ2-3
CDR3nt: TGTGCCAGCAGCCCGCAATTTTCGAACCCTAGAGGGGATACGCAGTATTTT
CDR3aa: CASSPQFSNPRGDTQYF

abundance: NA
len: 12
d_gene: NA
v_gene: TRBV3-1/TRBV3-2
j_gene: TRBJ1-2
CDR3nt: TGTGCCAGCAGCCAAGTAGAATATGGCTACACCTTC
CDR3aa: CASSQVEYGYTF

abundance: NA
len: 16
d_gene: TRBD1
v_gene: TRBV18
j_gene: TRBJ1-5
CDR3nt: TGTGCCAGCTCACCCACCTATGGACAGGTCAATCAGCCCCAGCATTTT
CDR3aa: CASSPTYGQVNQPQHF

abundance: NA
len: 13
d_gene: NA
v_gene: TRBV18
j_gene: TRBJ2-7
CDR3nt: TGTGCCAGCTCGCCGGGCTTAACCTACGAGCAGTACTTC
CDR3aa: CASSPGLTYEQYF